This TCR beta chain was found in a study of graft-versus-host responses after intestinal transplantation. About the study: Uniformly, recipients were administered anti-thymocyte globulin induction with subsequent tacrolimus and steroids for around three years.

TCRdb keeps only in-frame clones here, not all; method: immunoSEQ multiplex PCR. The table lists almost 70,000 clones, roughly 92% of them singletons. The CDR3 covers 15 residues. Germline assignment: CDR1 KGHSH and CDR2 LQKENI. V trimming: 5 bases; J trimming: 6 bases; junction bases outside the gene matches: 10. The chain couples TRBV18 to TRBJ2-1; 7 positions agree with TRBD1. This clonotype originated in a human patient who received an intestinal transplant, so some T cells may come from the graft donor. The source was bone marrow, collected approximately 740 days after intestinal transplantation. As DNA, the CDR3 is TGTGCCAGCTCAAGCATAAGACAGGGTATCAATGAGCAGTTCTTC. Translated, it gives CASSSIRQGINEQFF.